The 5 T cell receptor beta chains reported below all come from one sample, sequenced in a study of T cells in Graves' hyperthyroidism and ophthalmopathy. RNA transcripts gave rise to amplified TCR beta CDR3 regions. First-round RT-PCR targeting the TCR CDR3 was performed with the HTBI primer set. In TCRdb, the multiplex PCR reads were re-called with MiXCR into one record per CDR3 protein. The table includes some 600,000 distinct CDR3 sequences, 11% to 15% detected once. Material: blood. Receptors originate from a woman aged 30 to 39 with Graves' hyperthyroidism that later progressed to Graves' ophthalmopathy.

In this sample, this clonotype turned up many times. The rearrangement uses TRBV19 and TRBJ1-4, with D maybe TRBD1 (6 bases). Germline V gene data show CDR1 as LNHDA and CDR2 as SQIVND (reference sequence). The V and J ends lost 10 bases and 6 bases respectively, with 15 bases between them. There are 13 residues in the CDR3. CDR3 nucleotides: TGTGCCACAAGTAATGAGGGGGATGAAAAACTGTTTTTT. It yields the protein CATSNEGDEKLFF.

This clonotype was recorded at least ten times. The chain is built from TRBV20-1 and TRBJ2-3; no definite D call. Germline loops: CDR1 DFQATT, CDR2 SNEGSKA (reference sequence). The CDR3 extends over 14 amino acids. In DNA form, the CDR3 reads TGCACCTGCGTTGATAGGAGCGGCACAGATACGCAGTATTTT. Translation gives CTCVDRSGTDTQYF.

The chain carries TRBV6-1 and TRBJ1-5; D gene unclear. Trimming shortened V by 3 bases and J by 0 bases, and 6 bases separated the two germline ends. There are 14 residues in the CDR3. The germline V gene encodes CDR1 MNHNS and CDR2 SASEGT. CDR3 in amino acids: CASSDTTSNQPQHF. The CDR3 DNA sequence: TGTGCCAGCAGTGACACGACTAGCAATCAGCCCCAGCATTTT.

This clonotype was recorded at least ten times. The chain links TRBV4-3 to TRBJ2-2; D gene uncertain. The CDR3 contains 13 residues. Per the germline V gene, CDR1 is LGHNA and CDR2 is YSLEER. V dropped 0 bases and J dropped 2 bases, with 1 base sitting between them. The chain's CDR3 is CASSQDNTGELFF. The CDR3 DNA sequence: TGCGCCAGCAGCCAAGATAACACCGGGGAGCTGTTTTTT.

This clonotype was counted at least ten times. The chain couples TRBV10-3 to TRBJ1-5, with 7 bases matching TRBD1. CDR1 and CDR2 from the germline V gene are ENHRY and SYGVKD. J gave up 0 bases and V 6 bases, and 5 bases lay outside the gene matches. CDR3 length equals 15 residues. CDR3 region: CAIRRTGDSNQPQHF. The CDR3 DNA is TGTGCCATCAGACGGACAGGCGATAGCAATCAGCCCCAGCATTTT.